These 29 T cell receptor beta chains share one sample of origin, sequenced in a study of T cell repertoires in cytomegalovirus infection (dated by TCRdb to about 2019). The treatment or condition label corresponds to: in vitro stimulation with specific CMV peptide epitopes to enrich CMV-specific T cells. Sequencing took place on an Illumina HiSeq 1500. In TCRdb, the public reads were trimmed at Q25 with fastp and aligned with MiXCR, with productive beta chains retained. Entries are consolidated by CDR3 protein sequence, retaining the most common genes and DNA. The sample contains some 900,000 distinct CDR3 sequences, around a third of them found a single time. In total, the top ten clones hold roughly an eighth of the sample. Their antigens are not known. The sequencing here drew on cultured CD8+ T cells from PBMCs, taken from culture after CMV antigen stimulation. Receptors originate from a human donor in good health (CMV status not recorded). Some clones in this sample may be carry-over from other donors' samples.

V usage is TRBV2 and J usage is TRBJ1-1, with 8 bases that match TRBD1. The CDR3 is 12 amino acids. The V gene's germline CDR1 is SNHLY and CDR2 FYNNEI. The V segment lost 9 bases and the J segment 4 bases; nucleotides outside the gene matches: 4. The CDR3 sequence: CASPDRVTEAFF. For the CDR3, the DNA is TGTGCCAGTCCGGACAGGGTCACTGAAGCTTTCTTT.

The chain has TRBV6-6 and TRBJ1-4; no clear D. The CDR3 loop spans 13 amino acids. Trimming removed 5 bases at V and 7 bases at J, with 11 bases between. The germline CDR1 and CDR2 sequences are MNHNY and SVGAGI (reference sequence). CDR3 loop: CASSGKRSEKLFF. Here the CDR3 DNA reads TGTGCCAGCAGTGGGAAGCGGAGTGAAAAACTGTTTTTT.

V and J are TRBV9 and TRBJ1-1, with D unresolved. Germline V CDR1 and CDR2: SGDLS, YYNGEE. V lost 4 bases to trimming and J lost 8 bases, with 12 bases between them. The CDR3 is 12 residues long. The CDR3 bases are TGTGCCAGCAGCACCGGCAACATAGAAGCTTTCTTT. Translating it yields CASSTGNIEAFF.

CDR3 sequence: CASSLGGIAGNTIYF. CDR3 nucleotide sequence: TGTGCCAGCAGCTTAGGGGGGATAGCGGGAAACACCATATATTTT. This chain uses TRBV7-9 with TRBJ1-3, with D possibly TRBD1 on 5 matching bases. Germline V gene sequence: CDR1 SEHNR, CDR2 FQNEAQ (reference sequence). V was cut by 1 base and J by 4 bases, with 11 bases left in between. The CDR3 contains 15 residues. Filled out from reference TRBV7-9 and TRBJ1-3, the complete variable domain reads DTGVSQNPRHKITKRGQNVTFRCDPISEHNRLYWYRQTLGQGPEFLTYFQNEAQLEKSRLLSDRFSAERPKGSFSTLEIQRTEQGDSAMYLCASSLGGIAGNTIYFGEGSWLTVV.

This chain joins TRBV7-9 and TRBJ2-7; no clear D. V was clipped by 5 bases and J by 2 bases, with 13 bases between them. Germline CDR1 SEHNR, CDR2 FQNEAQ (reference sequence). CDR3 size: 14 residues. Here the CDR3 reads CASSPPQDPYEQYF. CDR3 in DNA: TGTGCCAGCAGCCCCCCCCAGGACCCCTACGAGCAGTACTTC.

Here the CDR3 reads CASSPDRDQFF. CDR3 DNA: TGTGCCAGCAGTCCGGACAGGGACCAGTTCTTC. The chain combines TRBV6-2 or TRBV6-3 with TRBJ2-1, with 8 bases matching TRBD1. The germline V gene encodes CDR1 MNHEY and CDR2 SVGEGT. V shed 5 bases and J 13 bases; nucleotides not matched to a gene: 4. This CDR3 has 11 amino acids.

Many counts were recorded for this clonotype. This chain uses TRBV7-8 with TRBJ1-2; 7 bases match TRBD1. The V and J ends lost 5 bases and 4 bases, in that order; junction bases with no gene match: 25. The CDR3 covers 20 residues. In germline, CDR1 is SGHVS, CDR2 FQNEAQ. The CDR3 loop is CASSQFGYRDSGLSIYGYTF. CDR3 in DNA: TGTGCCAGCAGCCAGTTTGGGTACCGGGACAGCGGACTCTCAATCTATGGCTACACCTTC.

CDR3 sequence reads: CASNRQGNPNTGELFF. CDR3 in DNA: TGTGCCAGCAATAGACAGGGGAACCCCAACACCGGGGAGCTGTTTTTT. The rearrangement joins TRBV6-1 to TRBJ2-2; 8 bases agree with TRBD1. The CDR3 contains 16 residues. The ends lost 7 bases at V and 2 bases at J; junction bases unmatched: 9. Germline V lookup: CDR1 MNHNS, CDR2 SASEGT.

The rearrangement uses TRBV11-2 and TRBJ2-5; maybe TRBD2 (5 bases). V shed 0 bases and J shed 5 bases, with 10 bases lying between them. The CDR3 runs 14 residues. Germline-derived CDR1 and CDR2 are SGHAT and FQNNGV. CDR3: CASSLEAAEETQYF. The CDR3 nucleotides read TGTGCCAGCAGCTTAGAGGCAGCGGAGGAGACCCAGTACTTC.

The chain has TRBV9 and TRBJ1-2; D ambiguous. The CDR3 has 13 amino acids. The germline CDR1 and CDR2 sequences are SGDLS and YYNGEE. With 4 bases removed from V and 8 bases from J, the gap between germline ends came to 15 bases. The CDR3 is CASSSTPTGGYTF. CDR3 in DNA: TGTGCCAGCAGCTCCACCCCGACGGGCGGCTACACCTTC.

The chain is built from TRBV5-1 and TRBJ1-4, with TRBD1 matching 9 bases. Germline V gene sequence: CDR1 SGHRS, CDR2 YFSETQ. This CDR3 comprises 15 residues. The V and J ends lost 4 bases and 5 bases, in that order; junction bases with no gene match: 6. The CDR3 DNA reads TGCGCCAGCAGCCCAATAGACAGGGGGAATGAAAAACTGTTTTTT. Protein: CASSPIDRGNEKLFF.

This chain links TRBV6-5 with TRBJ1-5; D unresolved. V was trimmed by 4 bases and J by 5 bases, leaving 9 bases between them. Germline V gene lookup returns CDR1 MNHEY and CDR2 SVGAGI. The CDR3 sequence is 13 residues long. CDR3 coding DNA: TGTGCCAGCAGTTTCGCAGTATATCAGCCCCAGCATTTT. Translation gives CASSFAVYQPQHF.

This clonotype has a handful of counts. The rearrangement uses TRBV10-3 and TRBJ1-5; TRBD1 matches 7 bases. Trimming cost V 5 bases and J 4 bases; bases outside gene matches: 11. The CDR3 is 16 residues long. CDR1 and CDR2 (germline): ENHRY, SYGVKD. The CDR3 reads CAISSEPSRGNQPQHF. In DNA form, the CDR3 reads TGTGCCATCAGTTCAGAACCGAGCAGGGGGAATCAGCCCCAGCATTTT.

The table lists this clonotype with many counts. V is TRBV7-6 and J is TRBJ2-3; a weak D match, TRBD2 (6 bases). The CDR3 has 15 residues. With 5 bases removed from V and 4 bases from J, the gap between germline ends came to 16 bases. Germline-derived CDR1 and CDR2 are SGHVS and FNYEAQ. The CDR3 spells CASSPLTSSADTQYF. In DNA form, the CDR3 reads TGTGCCAGCAGCCCCCTGACTAGTAGTGCAGATACGCAGTATTTT.

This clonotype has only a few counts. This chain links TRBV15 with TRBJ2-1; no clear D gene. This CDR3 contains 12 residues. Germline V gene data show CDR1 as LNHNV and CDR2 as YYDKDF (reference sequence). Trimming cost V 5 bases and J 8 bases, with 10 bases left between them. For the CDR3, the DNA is TGTGCCACCAGCCCAGAGACTTATGAGCAGTTCTTC. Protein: CATSPETYEQFF.

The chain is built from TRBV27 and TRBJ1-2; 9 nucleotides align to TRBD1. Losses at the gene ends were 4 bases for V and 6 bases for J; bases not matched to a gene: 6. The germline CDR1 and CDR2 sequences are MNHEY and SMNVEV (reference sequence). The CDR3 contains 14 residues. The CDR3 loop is CASSWGTGQNGYTF. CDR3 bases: TGTGCCAGCAGTTGGGGGACAGGGCAAAATGGCTACACCTTC.

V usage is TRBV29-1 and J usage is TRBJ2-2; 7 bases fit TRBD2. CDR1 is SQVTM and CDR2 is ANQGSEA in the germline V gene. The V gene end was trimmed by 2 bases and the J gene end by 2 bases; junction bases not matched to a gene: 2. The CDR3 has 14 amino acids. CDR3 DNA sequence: TGCAGCGTTGAACGGGGACTAAACACCGGGGAGCTGTTTTTT. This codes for CSVERGLNTGELFF.

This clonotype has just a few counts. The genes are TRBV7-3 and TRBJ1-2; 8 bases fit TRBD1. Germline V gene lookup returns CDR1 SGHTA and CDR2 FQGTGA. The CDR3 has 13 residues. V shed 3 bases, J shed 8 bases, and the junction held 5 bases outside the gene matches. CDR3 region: CASSFPGGGGYTF. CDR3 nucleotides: TGTGCCAGCAGCTTCCCAGGGGGCGGGGGCTACACCTTC.

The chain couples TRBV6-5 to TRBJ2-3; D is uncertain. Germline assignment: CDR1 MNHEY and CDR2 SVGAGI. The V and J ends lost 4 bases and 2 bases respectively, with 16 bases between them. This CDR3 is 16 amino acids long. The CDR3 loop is CASSLLPFEYTDTQYF. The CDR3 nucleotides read TGTGCCAGCAGTTTACTCCCTTTTGAATACACAGATACGCAGTATTTT.

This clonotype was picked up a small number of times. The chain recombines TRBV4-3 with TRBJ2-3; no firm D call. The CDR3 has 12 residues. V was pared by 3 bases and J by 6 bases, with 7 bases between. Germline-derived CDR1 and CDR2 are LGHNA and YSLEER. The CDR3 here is CASSHSRDTQYF. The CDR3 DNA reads TGCGCCAGCAGCCACTCTCGGGATACGCAGTATTTT.

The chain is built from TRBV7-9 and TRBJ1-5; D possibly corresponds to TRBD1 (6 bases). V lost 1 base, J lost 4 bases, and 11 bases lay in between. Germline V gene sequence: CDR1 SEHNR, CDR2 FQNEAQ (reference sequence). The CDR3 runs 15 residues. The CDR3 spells CASSLGTEENQPQHF. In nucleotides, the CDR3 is TGTGCCAGCAGCTTAGGGACAGAGGAAAATCAGCCCCAGCATTTT.

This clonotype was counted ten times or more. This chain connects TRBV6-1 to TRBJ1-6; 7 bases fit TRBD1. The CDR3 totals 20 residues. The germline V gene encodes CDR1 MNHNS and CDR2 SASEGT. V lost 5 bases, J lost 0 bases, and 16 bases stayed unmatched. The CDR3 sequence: CASSKPVTGSISSYNSPLHF. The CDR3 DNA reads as TGTGCCAGCAGTAAACCAGTGACAGGGTCTATAAGCTCCTATAATTCACCCCTCCACTTT.

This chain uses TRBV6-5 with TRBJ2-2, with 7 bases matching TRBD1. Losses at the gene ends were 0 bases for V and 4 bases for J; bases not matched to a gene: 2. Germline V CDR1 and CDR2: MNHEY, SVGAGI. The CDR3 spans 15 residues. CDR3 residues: CASSYSGTATGELFF. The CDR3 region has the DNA TGTGCCAGCAGTTACTCCGGGACAGCCACCGGGGAGCTGTTTTTT.

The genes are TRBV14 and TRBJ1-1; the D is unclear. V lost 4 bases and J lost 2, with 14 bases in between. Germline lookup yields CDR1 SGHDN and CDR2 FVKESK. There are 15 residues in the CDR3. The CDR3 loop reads CASSRDRHLNTEAFF. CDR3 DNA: TGTGCCAGCAGCCGAGATCGACACCTCAACACTGAAGCTTTCTTT.

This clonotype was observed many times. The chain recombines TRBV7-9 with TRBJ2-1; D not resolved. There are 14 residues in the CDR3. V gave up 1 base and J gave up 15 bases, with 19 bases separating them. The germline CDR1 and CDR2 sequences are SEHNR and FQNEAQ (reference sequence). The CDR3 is CASSLDWDPLRWFF. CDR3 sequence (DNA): TGTGCCAGCAGCTTAGACTGGGATCCCCTCCGGTGGTTCTTC.

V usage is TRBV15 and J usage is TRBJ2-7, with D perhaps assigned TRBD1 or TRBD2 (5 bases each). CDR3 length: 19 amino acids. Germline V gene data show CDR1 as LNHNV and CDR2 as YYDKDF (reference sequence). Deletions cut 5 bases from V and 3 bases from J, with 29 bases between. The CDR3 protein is CATSGGVVGETFSDYEQYF. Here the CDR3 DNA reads TGTGCCACCAGCGGGGGTGTAGTGGGGGAGACGTTTTCGGACTACGAGCAGTACTTC.

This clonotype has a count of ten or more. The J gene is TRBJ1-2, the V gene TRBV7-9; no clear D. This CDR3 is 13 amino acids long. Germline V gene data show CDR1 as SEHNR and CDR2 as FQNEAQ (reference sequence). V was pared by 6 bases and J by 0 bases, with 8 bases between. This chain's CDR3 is CASSLAANYGYTF. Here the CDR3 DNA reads TGTGCCAGCAGTTTGGCAGCTAACTATGGCTACACCTTC.

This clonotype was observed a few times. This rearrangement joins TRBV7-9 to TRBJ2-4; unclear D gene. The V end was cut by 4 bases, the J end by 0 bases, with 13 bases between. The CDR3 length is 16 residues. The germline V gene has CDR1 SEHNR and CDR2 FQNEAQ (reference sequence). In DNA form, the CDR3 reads TGTGCCAGCAGCTCCCGGGCGCTGGAAGCCAAAAACATTCAGTACTTC. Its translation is CASSSRALEAKNIQYF. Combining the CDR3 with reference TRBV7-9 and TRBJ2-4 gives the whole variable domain DTGVSQNPRHKITKRGQNVTFRCDPISEHNRLYWYRQTLGQGPEFLTYFQNEAQLEKSRLLSDRFSAERPKGSFSTLEIQRTEQGDSAMYLCASSSRALEAKNIQYFGAGTRLSVL.

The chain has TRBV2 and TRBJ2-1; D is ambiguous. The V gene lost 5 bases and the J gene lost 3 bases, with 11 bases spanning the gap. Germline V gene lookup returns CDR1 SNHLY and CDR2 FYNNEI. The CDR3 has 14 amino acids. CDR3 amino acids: CASSRKGFYNEQFF. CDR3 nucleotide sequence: TGTGCCAGCAGTAGGAAGGGCTTCTACAATGAGCAGTTCTTC.